The entry that follows covers one TCR beta chain sequence. This record comes from a study of T cell responses to AZD1222 COVID-19 vaccine. V trimming: 3 bases; J trimming: 5 bases; junction bases outside the gene matches: 1. This CDR3 is built from 15 residues. The V gene's germline CDR1 is KGHSH and CDR2 LQKENI. Here immunoSEQ multiplex PCR was the method, and the copy in TCRdb shows in-frame clones only, minus some. The data hold fewer than 200,000 clones, with 90% to 95% observed a single time. Material: peripheral blood, obtained on day 0 of AZD1222 vaccination. This clonotype originated in an adult in good health. The J gene is TRBJ2-1, the V gene TRBV18; TRBD2 aligns across 13 bases. This CDR3 is CASSPGLAGDNEQFF. CDR3 coding DNA: TGTGCCAGCTCACCCGGACTAGCGGGGGACAATGAGCAGTTCTTC.